The 20 T cell receptor beta chains below all came from one sample that was sequenced in a study of CD8 T cells in Susac syndrome. About 0.5 to 1 ug RNA was reverse transcribed with random hexamers. TCRdb recomputed calls from the immunoSEQ multiplex PCR reads with MiXCR, one row per CDR3 protein. The sample consists of some 170,000 distinct CDR3 sequences, about 95% of them appearing once. Sequenced sample: CD4+ T cells from PBMCs. The source is a human donor in good health.

The chain combines TRBV27 with TRBJ1-5, with unresolved D. The CDR3 extends over 16 amino acids. Germline lookup yields CDR1 MNHEY and CDR2 SMNVEV (reference sequence). V lost 3 bases, J lost 8 bases, and 20 bases lay in between. CDR3 sequence: CASSFSISSRGEPQHF. For the CDR3, the DNA is TGTGCCAGCAGTTTCTCCATTTCGTCCCGTGGGGAGCCCCAGCATTTT.

J is TRBJ2-7 and V is TRBV14; D possibly uses TRBD1 or TRBD2 (7 bases each). This CDR3 region has 15 residues. CDR1 is SGHDN and CDR2 is FVKESK in the germline V gene. The V gene lost 1 base and the J gene lost 2 bases, with 12 bases spanning the gap. The CDR3 loop is CASSQASGGAYEQYF. DNA for the CDR3: TGTGCCAGCAGCCAAGCTTCAGGGGGGGCCTACGAGCAGTACTTC.

The chain uses TRBV7-2 and TRBJ2-1; D might be TRBD2 (5 bases). The V gene's germline CDR1 is SGHTA and CDR2 FQGNSA. The CDR3 extends over 14 amino acids. Trimming shortened V by 2 bases and J by 3 bases, and 8 bases separated the two germline ends. Here the CDR3 reads CASSLPTSYNEQFF. In DNA, the CDR3 is TGTGCCAGCAGCTTACCTACTAGCTACAATGAGCAGTTCTTC.

The chain carries TRBV14 and TRBJ2-5; 10 bases agree with TRBD2. Trimming took 3 bases from V and 5 from J; bases not matched to a gene: 3. Germline CDR1 is SGHDN and CDR2 is FVKESK. The CDR3 sequence is 14 residues long. CDR3 bases: TGTGCCAGCAGCCAGCTAGCGGGAGATGAGACCCAGTACTTC. Protein sequence: CASSQLAGDETQYF.

The gene calls are TRBV28 and TRBJ2-1; no clear D. V shed 3 bases and J shed 0 bases, with 9 bases lying between them. Looked up from germline, CDR1 is MDHEN and CDR2 is SYDVKM. The CDR3 spans 15 residues. The CDR3: CASSFHKTSYNEQFF. The CDR3 coding sequence is TGTGCCAGCAGTTTTCACAAGACCTCCTACAATGAGCAGTTCTTC.

Only one count was recorded for this clonotype. The chain combines TRBV29-1 with TRBJ1-5, with TRBD1 matching over 8 bases. The germline V gene has CDR1 SQVTM and CDR2 ANQGSEA. V trimming: 4 bases; J trimming: 4 bases; junction bases outside the gene matches: 12. The CDR3 contains 16 residues. CDR3 loop: CSVGGLAGGRNQPQHF. The CDR3 DNA is TGCAGCGTTGGAGGCCTAGCAGGGGGCAGAAATCAGCCCCAGCATTTT.

The chain is built from TRBV3-1 and TRBJ1-2; D possibly corresponds to TRBD1 (6 bases). V was cut by 1 base and J by 4 bases, with 10 bases left in between. CDR3 length: 14 residues. CDR1 and CDR2 from the germline V gene are LGHDT and YNNKEL (reference sequence). In DNA, the CDR3 is TGTGCCAGCAGCCAAGGGGACACCTCCTATGGCTACACCTTC. Protein: CASSQGDTSYGYTF.

The CDR3 nucleotides read TGTGCCAGCAGCCCGACAGGTCACTACGAGCAGTACTTC. It specifies CASSPTGHYEQYF. V usage is TRBV12-3 or TRBV12-4 and J usage is TRBJ2-7, with D maybe TRBD1 (6 bases). The CDR3 extends over 13 amino acids. V lost 6 bases to trimming and J lost 3 bases, with 12 bases between them.

This chain joins TRBV20-1 and TRBJ2-1; TRBD1 matches 8 bases. This CDR3 is built from 14 residues. Per the germline V gene, CDR1 is DFQATT and CDR2 is SNEGSKA (reference sequence). V lost 3 bases to trimming and J lost 4 bases; unmatched junction nucleotides: 5. CDR3 residues: CSASDRGLYNEQFF. CDR3 bases: TGCAGTGCTAGTGACAGGGGCCTTTACAATGAGCAGTTCTTC.

The gene calls are TRBV20-1 and TRBJ2-1, with 7 bases fitting TRBD1. Germline trimming cut 0 bases from V and 3 bases from J; bases unmatched to any gene: 2. Germline CDR1 reads DFQATT; CDR2 reads SNEGSKA (reference sequence). The CDR3 totals 14 residues. CDR3 in DNA: TGCAGTGCTAGAGACAGGGGGAACTACAATGAGCAGTTCTTC. This sequence encodes CSARDRGNYNEQFF.

This sequence joins TRBV6-1 and TRBJ2-7, with 12 bases that match TRBD2. The junction had 6 bases not matched to a gene; V was cut back by 6 bases and J by 0 bases. Germline V gene data show CDR1 as MNHNS and CDR2 as SASEGT. CDR3 length: 16 residues. This CDR3 reads CASRPLAGGPSYEQYF. As DNA, the CDR3 is TGTGCCAGCAGACCTCTAGCGGGAGGGCCCTCCTACGAGCAGTACTTC.

The CDR3 nucleotides are TGTGCCAGCAGCTTATCGGTGCGGTACTCCTACGAGCAGTACTTC. This translates into CASSLSVRYSYEQYF. V and J are TRBV7-9 and TRBJ2-7, with D unresolved. This CDR3 comprises 15 residues. Germline V lookup: CDR1 SEHNR, CDR2 FQNEAQ (reference sequence). Trimming shortened V by 2 bases and J by 0 bases, and 11 bases separated the two germline ends.

This chain joins TRBV13 and TRBJ2-5; tentative D call: TRBD2 (7 bases). CDR1 PRHDT and CDR2 FYEKMQ come from the germline V gene (reference sequence). Between the trimmed V and J ends, which lost 5 bases and 1 base, there was a span of 17 bases. The CDR3 spans 16 residues. The CDR3 coding sequence is TGTGCCAGCAGCCAGGGGCTAGCGGCTATCCAAGAGACCCAGTACTTC. It specifies CASSQGLAAIQETQYF.

The chain employs TRBV29-1 and TRBJ2-3; D tentatively fits TRBD1 or TRBD2 (6 bases each). The germline V gene has CDR1 SQVTM and CDR2 ANQGSEA. The V end lost 8 bases, the J end lost 2 bases, and 17 bases lay between the germline ends. This CDR3 has 14 residues. This CDR3 is CSSRGSGLTDTQYF. CDR3 in DNA: TGCAGCTCCAGGGGTAGCGGCCTCACAGATACGCAGTATTTT.

This chain links TRBV29-1 with TRBJ2-1; TRBD2 matches at 16 bases. The CDR3 is 15 amino acids. Germline CDR1 SQVTM, CDR2 ANQGSEA. J lost 8 bases, V lost 3 bases, and 4 bases had no gene match. CDR3 in amino acids: CSVEVGLAGGYEQFF. CDR3 in DNA: TGCAGCGTTGAGGTGGGACTAGCGGGAGGGTATGAGCAGTTCTTC.

The V and J genes are TRBV5-4 and TRBJ1-2; D not certain. Germline CDR1 and CDR2: SGHNT and YYREEE (reference sequence). Trimming cost V 3 bases and J 0 bases, with 12 bases left between them. This CDR3 has 15 residues. The CDR3 nucleotides are TGTGCCAGCAGCTATTTCAACTCAGCTAACTATGGCTACACCTTC. It encodes CASSYFNSANYGYTF.

The chain recombines TRBV20-1 with TRBJ2-5; the match to TRBD2 covers 7 bases. Germline V lookup: CDR1 DFQATT, CDR2 SNEGSKA (reference sequence). This CDR3 region has 15 residues. The V segment lost 0 bases and the J segment 3 bases; nucleotides outside the gene matches: 7. For the CDR3, the DNA is TGCAGTGCTAGAGATGCGGGGAGGGTGGAAGAGACCCAGTACTTC. Translating gives CSARDAGRVEETQYF.

The chain employs TRBV1 and TRBJ2-7; the table assigns TRBD2, which was not confirmed against the DNA. TRBV1 counts as a pseudogene. The CDR3 is 14 residues long. The chain's CDR3 is CTSSPLAGGNEQYF. CDR3 DNA sequence: TGCACCAGCAGCCCACTAGCGGGAGGAAACGAGCAGTACTTC.

V gene TRBV30 combines with J gene TRBJ1-1; no clear D. V was pared by 1 base and J by 2 bases, with 5 bases between. The CDR3 is 12 amino acids. Germline lookup yields CDR1 GTSNPN and CDR2 SVGIG (reference sequence). DNA of the CDR3: TGTGCCTGGAGTGATAGAAACACTGAAGCTTTCTTT. This encodes CAWSDRNTEAFF.

The chain recombines TRBV25-1 with TRBJ2-1; TRBD1 agrees at 12 bases. CDR1 and CDR2 (germline): MGHDK, SYGVNS. J gave up 6 bases and V 4 bases, and 7 bases lay outside the gene matches. This CDR3 region has 16 residues. The CDR3 sequence is CASSAALGQGANEQFF. CDR3 coding DNA: TGTGCCAGCAGTGCTGCGTTGGGACAGGGGGCCAATGAGCAGTTCTTC.